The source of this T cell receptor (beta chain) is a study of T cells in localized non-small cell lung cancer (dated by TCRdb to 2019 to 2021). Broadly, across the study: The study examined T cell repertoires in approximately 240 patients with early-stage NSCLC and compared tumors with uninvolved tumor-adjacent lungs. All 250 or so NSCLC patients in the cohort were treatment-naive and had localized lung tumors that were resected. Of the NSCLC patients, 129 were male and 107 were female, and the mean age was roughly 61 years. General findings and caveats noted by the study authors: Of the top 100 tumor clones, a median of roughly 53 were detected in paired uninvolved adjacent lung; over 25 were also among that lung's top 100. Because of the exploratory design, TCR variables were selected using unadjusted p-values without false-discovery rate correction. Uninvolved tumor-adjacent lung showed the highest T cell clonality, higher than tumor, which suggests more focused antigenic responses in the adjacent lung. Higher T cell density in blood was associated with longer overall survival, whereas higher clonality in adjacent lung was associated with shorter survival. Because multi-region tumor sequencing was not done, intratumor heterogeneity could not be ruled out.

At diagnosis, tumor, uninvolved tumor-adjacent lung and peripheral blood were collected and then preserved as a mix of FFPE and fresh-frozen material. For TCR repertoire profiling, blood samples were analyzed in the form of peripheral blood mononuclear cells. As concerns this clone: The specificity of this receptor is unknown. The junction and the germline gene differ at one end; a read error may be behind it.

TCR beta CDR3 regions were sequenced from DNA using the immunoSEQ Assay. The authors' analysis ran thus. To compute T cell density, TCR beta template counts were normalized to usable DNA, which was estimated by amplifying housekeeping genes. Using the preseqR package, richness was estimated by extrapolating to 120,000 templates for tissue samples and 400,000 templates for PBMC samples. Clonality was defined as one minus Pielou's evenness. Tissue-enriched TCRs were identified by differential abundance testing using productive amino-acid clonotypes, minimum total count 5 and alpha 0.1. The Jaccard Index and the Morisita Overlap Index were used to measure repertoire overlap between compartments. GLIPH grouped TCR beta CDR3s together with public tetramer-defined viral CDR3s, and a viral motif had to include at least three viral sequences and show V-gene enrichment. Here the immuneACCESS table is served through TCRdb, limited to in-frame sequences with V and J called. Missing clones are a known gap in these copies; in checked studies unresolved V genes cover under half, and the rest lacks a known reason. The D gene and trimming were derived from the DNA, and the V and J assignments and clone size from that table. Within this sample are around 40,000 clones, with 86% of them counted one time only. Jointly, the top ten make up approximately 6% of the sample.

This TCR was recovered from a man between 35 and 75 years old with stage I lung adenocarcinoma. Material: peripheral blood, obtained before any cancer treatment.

For the CDR3, the sequence is CASSYSGTPVDNGQFF. The nucleotide sequence reads TGTGCCAGCAGTTACTCCGGGACACCCGTCGATAATGGGCAGTTCTTC. The chain is encoded by TRBV6-5 joined to TRBJ2-1, and TRBD1 may be the D gene, going by 6 matching bases. The CDR3 starts with the cysteine, ends with the phenylalanine, and has 16 residues. Only CDR3 DNA is held: 48 bases, read in frame from base 1. The germline V gene gives CDR1 as MNHEY and CDR2 as SVGAGI.